The next 27 T cell receptor beta chains were all read from a single sample in a study of blood T cell repertoires in COVID-19 (dated by TCRdb to the early 2020s). The method was the immunoSEQ multiplex PCR assay. This immuneACCESS table, as held by TCRdb, lists in-frame sequences with V and J called but not all clones. Of the missing ones, under half trace to an unresolved V gene in checked studies; the others have no known cause. This sample gives some 230,000 clones in total; around four fifths of them show up just once. Jointly, the top ten make up 5% to 6.5% of the sample. Source material: peripheral blood. These receptor sequences come from a woman aged 60-75 years who had recovered from COVID-19.

The chain has TRBV7-8 and TRBJ2-2; 15 nucleotides line up with TRBD2. This CDR3 comprises 19 residues. Per the germline V gene, CDR1 is SGHVS and CDR2 is FQNEAQ. Germline trimming cut 7 bases from V and 1 base from J; bases unmatched to any gene: 10. This chain's CDR3 is CASILSGTSGGQNTGELFF. The CDR3, as DNA: TGTGCCAGCATCCTCAGTGGGACTAGCGGGGGGCAGAACACCGGGGAGCTGTTTTTT.

As concerns this clone: The sample has other DNA sequences that encode this CDR3 too. The chain uses TRBV7-9 and TRBJ2-3, with 8 bases aligning to TRBD1. With V trimmed by 6 bases and J by 0 bases, 2 bases remained unmatched. CDR3 length: 14 residues. Germline assignment: CDR1 SEHNR and CDR2 FQNEAQ (reference sequence). The CDR3 reads CASSGTGSTDTQYF. CDR3 in DNA: TGTGCCAGCAGTGGGACAGGAAGCACAGATACGCAGTATTTT.

In its sample, this clone was seen once. CDR3 loop: CASSAKTDSNYGYTF. DNA for the CDR3: TGTGCCAGCAGCGCCAAGACAGACTCTAACTATGGCTACACCTTC. J is TRBJ1-2 and V is TRBV2; perhaps TRBD1 as D (5 bases). The ends were cut back, 6 bases at V and 0 bases at J, with 14 bases in the middle. CDR1 SNHLY and CDR2 FYNNEI come from the germline V gene. The CDR3 is 15 amino acids.

V usage is TRBV3-1 (or the pseudogene TRBV3-2) and J usage is TRBJ1-4; 8 positions match TRBD1. CDR1 LGHDT and CDR2 YNNKEL come from the germline V gene (reference sequence). The trim removed 4 bases at V and 10 bases at J, leaving 5 bases unmatched. This CDR3 is 13 amino acids long. The chain's CDR3 is CASSPTGEGKLFF. In DNA form, the CDR3 reads TGTGCCAGCAGCCCGACAGGGGAAGGAAAACTGTTTTTT.

This clone is a singleton in its sample. This sequence joins TRBV3-1 (or the pseudogene TRBV3-2) and TRBJ2-3; TRBD2 matches 8 bases. V trimming: 4 bases; J trimming: 9 bases; junction bases outside the gene matches: 6. The germline CDR1 and CDR2 sequences are LGHDT and YNNKEL (reference sequence). The CDR3 is made up of 13 amino acids. This chain's CDR3 is CASSPLIAGTQYF. The CDR3 bases are TGTGCCAGCAGCCCTTTGATAGCGGGGACGCAGTATTTT.

This clone has just one count. V is TRBV5-6 and J is TRBJ2-3, with D maybe TRBD1 (6 bases). CDR1 and CDR2 (germline): SGHDT, YYEEEE. V lost 5 bases and J lost 3, with 13 bases in between. There are 14 residues in the CDR3. CDR3 in DNA: TGTGCCAGCAGTCCCGGGACAAGAACAGATACGCAGTATTTT. Amino acid sequence: CASSPGTRTDTQYF.

This clone has only a few counts. The rearrangement joins TRBV10-3 to TRBJ2-7, with D possibly TRBD2 on 5 matching bases. Trimming removed 2 bases at V and 7 bases at J, with 18 bases between. Germline V CDR1 and CDR2: ENHRY, SYGVKD. The CDR3 is made up of 15 amino acids. The CDR3, as DNA: TGTGCCATCAGTGAGGCAGGCTATCAAACGGGGGAGCAGTACTTC. Encoded protein: CAISEAGYQTGEQYF.

The chain carries TRBV11-2 and TRBJ2-7; TRBD1 aligns across 10 bases. The V segment lost 5 bases and the J segment 5 bases; nucleotides outside the gene matches: 12. The CDR3 totals 16 residues. Germline CDR1 reads SGHAT; CDR2 reads FQNNGV. This CDR3 reads CASSLTGTGAFHEQYF. CDR3 coding DNA: TGTGCCAGCAGCCTTACCGGGACAGGGGCCTTCCACGAGCAGTACTTC.

The rearrangement links TRBV29-1 to TRBJ2-1, with 15 nucleotides matching TRBD2. CDR1 and CDR2 (germline): SQVTM, ANQGSEA. Trimming removed 4 bases from V and 5 bases from J; junction bases left unmatched: 15. CDR3 length: 19 residues. CDR3 DNA sequence: TGCAGCGTTGCTTATTCTCTAGGGACTAGCGGGGGGTATCACAATGAGCAGTTCTTC. Translated: CSVAYSLGTSGGYHNEQFF.

The chain's CDR3 is CASSSGSGETQYF. DNA of the CDR3: TGCGCCAGCAGCTCGGGGAGTGGGGAGACCCAGTACTTC. The gene calls are TRBV5-1 and TRBJ2-5, with a possible D match to TRBD2 (5 bases). The V and J ends lost 3 bases and 5 bases respectively, with 11 bases between them. Germline V gene sequence: CDR1 SGHRS, CDR2 YFSETQ. This CDR3 comprises 13 residues.

This clone was found a few times. The gene calls are TRBV9 and TRBJ2-5, with TRBD2 matching over 7 bases. In germline, CDR1 is SGDLS, CDR2 YYNGEE. This CDR3 is built from 13 residues. Trimming cost V 4 bases and J 2 bases; bases outside gene matches: 2. CDR3 in DNA: TGTGCCAGCAGCCCCGGGGGGCAAGAGACCCAGTACTTC. Translated: CASSPGGQETQYF.

This chain uses TRBV9 with TRBJ2-5; TRBD2 agrees at 9 bases. Per the germline V gene, CDR1 is SGDLS and CDR2 is YYNGEE. The CDR3 runs 16 residues. Trimming removed 4 bases from V and 3 bases from J; junction bases left unmatched: 10. This CDR3 reads CASSRRWASGEETQYF. DNA for the CDR3: TGTGCCAGCAGCCGGAGGTGGGCTAGCGGGGAAGAGACCCAGTACTTC.

The rearrangement uses TRBV4-3 and TRBJ1-1, with 7 nucleotides matching TRBD1. The germline gives CDR1 LGHNA, CDR2 YSLEER. The CDR3 consists of 14 residues. V was clipped by 6 bases and J by 4 bases; unmatched bases: 8. The CDR3 DNA sequence: TGCGCCAGCAGTCGAAGACAGGGTGGCACTGAAGCTTTCTTT. Protein sequence: CASSRRQGGTEAFF.

The chain employs TRBV6-5 and TRBJ2-1, with TRBD2 matching 8 bases. Looked up from germline, CDR1 is MNHEY and CDR2 is SVGAGI. This CDR3 contains 15 residues. The junction had 10 bases not matched to a gene; V was cut back by 10 bases and J by 2 bases. CDR3 sequence (DNA): TGTGCCACCCGACGGGGGACTAGAACCTACAATGAGCAGTTCTTC. Residues: CATRRGTRTYNEQFF.

The V call is TRBV5-1, the J call TRBJ1-1; 12 positions match TRBD1. Germline CDR1 and CDR2: SGHRS and YFSETQ. This CDR3 contains 14 residues. The V gene end was trimmed by 4 bases and the J gene end by 5 bases; junction bases not matched to a gene: 3. The CDR3 bases are TGCGCCAGCAGCGAGGGACAGGGGGCGACTGAAGCTTTCTTT. Protein sequence: CASSEGQGATEAFF. The variable domain in full, with the rest retrieved from reference TRBV5-1 and TRBJ1-1, is KAGVTQTPRYLIKTRGQQVTLSCSPISGHRSVSWYQQTPGQGLQFLFEYFSETQRNKGNFPGRFSGRQFSNSRSEMNVSTLELGDSALYLCASSEGQGATEAFFGQGTRLTVV.

The gene calls are TRBV27 and TRBJ2-3; TRBD2 matches at 7 bases. V lost 6 bases and J lost 3; bases outside the gene matches: 3. The CDR3 length is 13 residues. The germline CDR1 and CDR2 sequences are MNHEY and SMNVEV (reference sequence). CDR3: CASRRGVTDTQYF. CDR3 in DNA: TGTGCCAGCAGACGGGGGGTAACAGATACGCAGTATTTT.

This sequence joins TRBV5-6 and TRBJ1-2, with 9 bases that match TRBD1. The CDR3 is 13 amino acids. The trim removed 5 bases at V and 2 bases at J, leaving 1 base unmatched. Germline CDR1 is SGHDT and CDR2 is YYEEEE. The DNA of the CDR3 is TGTGCCAGCAGGGGACAGGGAAACTATGGCTACACCTTC. Amino acids: CASRGQGNYGYTF.

This clone was detected only a few times. The rearrangement uses TRBV4-2 and TRBJ2-1; 13 positions agree with TRBD2. Germline V gives CDR1 LGHNA, CDR2 YNFKEQ. Germline trimming cut 3 bases from V and 0 bases from J; bases unmatched to any gene: 8. This CDR3 comprises 19 residues. In nucleotides, the CDR3 is TGTGCCAGCAGCCAGAAGGGACTAGCGGGGTTATACTCCTACAATGAGCAGTTCTTC. It specifies CASSQKGLAGLYSYNEQFF.

The chain uses TRBV15 and TRBJ2-1; weak D call: TRBD2 (5 bases). CDR1 LNHNV and CDR2 YYDKDF come from the germline V gene (reference sequence). V lost 1 base, J lost 8 bases, and 6 bases lay in between. This CDR3 is built from 12 residues. The CDR3 sequence is CATSRVGDEQFF. CDR3 sequence (DNA): TGTGCCACCAGCAGAGTGGGAGATGAGCAGTTCTTC.

This sequence joins TRBV2 and TRBJ1-3, with TRBD1 matching 7 bases. The CDR3 consists of 14 residues. J gave up 4 bases and V 2 bases, and 2 bases lay outside the gene matches. Germline V gene sequence: CDR1 SNHLY, CDR2 FYNNEI. In nucleotides, the CDR3 is TGTGCCAGCAGTGAATCGGGACAGGGAAACACCATATATTTT. Amino acids: CASSESGQGNTIYF. Based on the CDR3 plus reference TRBV2 and TRBJ1-3, the full variable domain is EPEVTQTPSHQVTQMGQEVILRCVPISNHLYFYWYRQILGQKVEFLVSFYNNEISEKSEIFDDQFSVERPDGSNFTLKIRSTKLEDSAMYFCASSESGQGNTIYFGEGSWLTVV.

The chain carries TRBV5-1 and TRBJ2-7, with 9 bases that match TRBD1. Germline CDR1 SGHRS, CDR2 YFSETQ. The CDR3 runs to 15 residues. Trimming at V came to 4 bases and at J to 3 bases, leaving 8 bases not matched to a gene. This CDR3 is CASSGTTGGYYEQYF. The CDR3 DNA sequence: TGCGCCAGCAGCGGCACGACAGGGGGTTACTACGAGCAGTACTTC. Filled out from reference TRBV5-1 and TRBJ2-7, the complete variable domain reads KAGVTQTPRYLIKTRGQQVTLSCSPISGHRSVSWYQQTPGQGLQFLFEYFSETQRNKGNFPGRFSGRQFSNSRSEMNVSTLELGDSALYLCASSGTTGGYYEQYFGPGTRLTVT.

The V call is TRBV19, the J call TRBJ1-1, with TRBD1 identical over 7 bases. The germline V gene encodes CDR1 LNHDA and CDR2 SQIVND (reference sequence). The trim removed 7 bases at V and 0 bases at J, leaving 2 bases unmatched. The CDR3 runs 13 residues. DNA for the CDR3: TGTGCCAGTAAGGACAGGTTGAACACTGAAGCTTTCTTT. Protein sequence: CASKDRLNTEAFF.

The rearrangement joins TRBV2 to TRBJ2-1; 9 positions agree with TRBD2. Germline assignment: CDR1 SNHLY and CDR2 FYNNEI. V was clipped by 6 bases and J by 0 bases; unmatched bases: 9. This CDR3 has 17 amino acids. DNA of the CDR3: TGTGCCAGCAGCGAGGTGGCGGGGGGGAGCTCCTACAATGAGCAGTTCTTC. Amino acid sequence: CASSEVAGGSSYNEQFF.

The chain joins TRBV2 to TRBJ2-2; TRBD1 agrees at 9 bases. J was trimmed by 0 bases and V by 7 bases; bases with no gene match: 6. Germline values: CDR1 SNHLY, CDR2 FYNNEI. This CDR3 region has 16 residues. DNA of the CDR3: TGTGCCAGCATAAGCCGGGACAGGGCGAACACCGGGGAGCTGTTTTTT. This codes for CASISRDRANTGELFF.

There are a few counts of this clone. This chain joins TRBV5-1 and TRBJ1-3, with TRBD1 matching over 10 bases. V gave up 1 base and J gave up 7 bases; unmatched junction bases: 5. CDR3 length: 15 amino acids. The germline V gene has CDR1 SGHRS and CDR2 YFSETQ. CDR3 amino acids: CASSLTWDRGNTIYF. The DNA of the CDR3 is TGCGCCAGCAGCTTGACGTGGGACAGGGGTAACACCATATATTTT.

The chain links TRBV6-1 to TRBJ1-2; D is unclear. V lost 3 bases, J lost 7 bases, and 18 bases lay in between. Germline CDR1 reads MNHNS; CDR2 reads SASEGT. The CDR3 extends over 15 amino acids. The CDR3, as DNA: TGTGCCAGCAGTGAGGTACGCCGCCAACCGGGTGGCTACACCTTC. As protein: CASSEVRRQPGGYTF.

This clone appeared once. V gene TRBV29-1 combines with J gene TRBJ1-2; 7 bases are shared with TRBD1. The germline CDR1 and CDR2 sequences are SQVTM and ANQGSEA. The CDR3 is 15 amino acids. Germline trimming cut 1 base from V and 2 bases from J; bases unmatched to any gene: 7. The CDR3 region is CSVEGLRGQNYGYTF. CDR3 nucleotide sequence: TGCAGCGTTGAAGGTTTAAGGGGACAGAACTATGGCTACACCTTC. Full variable domain (rest looked up from reference TRBV29-1 and TRBJ1-2): SAVISQKPSRDICQRGTSLTIQCQVDSQVTMMFWYRQQPGQSLTLIATANQGSEATYESGFVIDKFPISRPNLTFSTLTVSNMSPEDSSIYLCSVEGLRGQNYGYTFGSGTRLTVV.